This passage covers 26 T cell receptor beta chains from one sample sequenced in a study of naive and memory T cell subsets (TCRdb year 2017). Their cognate antigens are unknown. The library was produced with UMI-ligation and nested PCR. Sequenced using an Illumina MiSeq. The beta constant-region primer consisted of an equimolar mixture of two oligonucleotides that together covered TRBC1 and TRBC2. Four rounds of PCR, combining the SP2 primer with nested alpha and beta constant-region primers, were used to amplify the ligated cDNA. The raw public reads went through TCRdb reprocessing: fastp at Q25, MiXCR clone calling, in-frame beta chains kept. Rows are combined by CDR3 protein, so each entry shows the most common genes and DNA. Present in this sample are approximately 140,000 distinct CDR3 sequences, 15% to 20% of which were seen just once. The leading ten clones occupy about 0.57% of the sample.

Summary of the overall study and its limitations: A few larger clonotypes were present in naive repertoires, particularly the CD8 repertoires, and these clonotypes were possibly memory cells re-expressing CD45RA.

The source material was naive CD8+ T cells from blood. This sample's cell subset or site label indicates: naive T cells, CD45RA high CD27+. The receptors originated from a human donor in good health.

This clonotype appeared a few times. This rearrangement joins TRBV11-2 to TRBJ2-1, with D perhaps matching TRBD2 (6 bases). CDR1 is SGHAT, CDR2 FQNNGV, per germline. This CDR3 contains 14 residues. Trimming removed 5 bases at V and 9 bases at J, with 17 bases between. The CDR3 spells CASSLEGTRIEQFF. CDR3 nucleotides: TGTGCCAGCAGCCTGGAGGGGACCAGGATTGAGCAGTTCTTC.

This chain uses TRBV27 with TRBJ2-1; tentatively, D is TRBD1 or TRBD2 (5 bases each). The CDR3 is 14 residues long. V was shortened by 3 bases and J by 8 bases, with 14 bases between the two germline ends. CDR1 and CDR2 from the germline V gene are MNHEY and SMNVEV (reference sequence). CDR3 loop: CASSFEGWGYEQFF. The CDR3, as DNA: TGTGCCAGCAGTTTTGAGGGATGGGGGTATGAGCAGTTCTTC.

This chain links TRBV18 with TRBJ1-5, with unresolved D. In germline, CDR1 is KGHSH, CDR2 LQKENI. This CDR3 has 12 amino acids. V dropped 9 bases and J dropped 2 bases, with 8 bases sitting between them. The CDR3: CARRSGNQPQHF. CDR3 in DNA: TGTGCCAGGCGCTCAGGCAATCAGCCCCAGCATTTT. Full variable domain (outside the CDR3, taken from reference TRBV18 and TRBJ1-5): NAGVMQNPRHLVRRRGQEARLRCSPMKGHSHVYWYRQLPEEGLKFMVYLQKENIIDESGMPKERFSAEFPKEGPSILRIQQVVRGDSAAYFCARRSGNQPQHFGDGTRLSIL.

This clonotype showed up just a few times. V gene TRBV29-1 combines with J gene TRBJ1-2; D is uncertain. CDR3 length equals 13 residues. Germline-derived CDR1 and CDR2 are SQVTM and ANQGSEA. V was cut by 4 bases and J by 4 bases, with 13 bases left in between. For the CDR3, the DNA is TGCAGCGTTGTCCTGGTGGGAACCTATGGCTACACCTTC. It yields the protein CSVVLVGTYGYTF.

This clonotype was seen more than once but under ten times. The V gene is TRBV4-1, the J gene TRBJ2-5; TRBD2 aligns across 12 bases. Germline loops: CDR1 MGHRA, CDR2 YSYEKL. The CDR3 consists of 15 residues. V trimming: 5 bases; J trimming: 5 bases; junction bases outside the gene matches: 6. The CDR3 reads CASSNLAGGLETQYF. The CDR3 DNA reads as TGCGCCAGCAGCAATCTAGCGGGAGGGCTCGAGACCCAGTACTTC.

Worth noting for this clonotype: Given the absence of the conserved phenylalanine or tryptophan at the CDR3 end, a read error is likely. The V call is TRBV9, the J call TRBJ2-1; 14 nucleotides match TRBD2. Germline V gene sequence: CDR1 SGDLS, CDR2 YYNGEE. Trimming took 1 base from V and 0 from J; bases not matched to a gene: 12. CDR3 length: 21 amino acids. The CDR3 coding sequence is TGTGCCAGCAGCGTAACCCCGGGACTAGCGGGAGCCCCGAGCTCCTACAATGAGCAGTTCCTC. Translating it yields CASSVTPGLAGAPSSYNEQFL.

The chain has TRBV2 and TRBJ2-4, with D possibly matching TRBD2 (6 bases). The length of the CDR3 is 14 residues. The V and J ends lost 6 bases and 8 bases respectively, with 17 bases between them. CDR1 is SNHLY, CDR2 FYNNEI, per germline. CDR3 protein: CASRGTPGRDIQYF. The DNA for the CDR3 is TGTGCCAGCAGGGGGACTCCCGGTCGAGACATTCAGTACTTC.

This clonotype was observed a few times. J is TRBJ2-2 and V is TRBV27, with D hard to call. This CDR3 spans 15 amino acids. The V end lost 2 bases, the J end lost 5 bases, and 12 bases lay between the germline ends. Per germline, CDR1 MNHEY and CDR2 SMNVEV (reference sequence). The CDR3 DNA follows: TGTGCCAGCAGTTTAGCCACCTCCTGGACCGGGGAGCTGTTTTTT. This translates into CASSLATSWTGELFF.

This clonotype showed up many times. The chain employs TRBV25-1 and TRBJ2-1; no clear D. Germline V gene data show CDR1 as MGHDK and CDR2 as SYGVNS. The length of the CDR3 is 13 residues. The V end lost 7 bases, the J end lost 7 bases, and 14 bases lay between the germline ends. The CDR3 reads CASTLGPRNEQFF. CDR3 nucleotides: TGTGCCAGCACCCTGGGTCCCCGGAATGAGCAGTTCTTC.

This clonotype appeared a few times. The V and J genes are TRBV2 and TRBJ1-1, with D unclear. CDR3 size: 14 residues. V was clipped by 7 bases and J by 3 bases, with 15 bases between them. Germline assignment: CDR1 SNHLY and CDR2 FYNNEI. In nucleotides, the CDR3 is TGTGCCAGCACGAAGGGAGTAGAGGACACTGAAGCTTTCTTT. Its translation is CASTKGVEDTEAFF.

Only a few counts were recorded for this clonotype. V usage is TRBV29-1 and J usage is TRBJ2-1, with TRBD2 matching over 7 bases. CDR1 and CDR2 from the germline V gene are SQVTM and ANQGSEA. The CDR3 totals 13 residues. Trimming took 3 bases from V and 10 from J; bases not matched to a gene: 9. The DNA of the CDR3 is TGCAGCGTTGAGGAATTAGCGGGTAACGAGCAGTTCTTC. It yields the protein CSVEELAGNEQFF.

This chain links TRBV27 with TRBJ2-1; D is perhaps TRBD1 or TRBD2 (5 bases each). CDR1 and CDR2 from the germline V gene are MNHEY and SMNVEV (reference sequence). V lost 7 bases, J lost 10 bases, and 17 bases lay in between. This CDR3 is 13 amino acids long. CDR3 sequence: CASTRIGAHEQFF. CDR3 sequence (DNA): TGTGCCAGCACCCGGATCGGGGCCCACGAGCAGTTCTTC.

The chain couples TRBV28 to TRBJ1-5; 11 nucleotides match TRBD1. V trimming: 1 base; J trimming: 5 bases; junction bases outside the gene matches: 10. Germline loops: CDR1 MDHEN, CDR2 SYDVKM. CDR3 size: 18 residues. The CDR3 here is CASSLSARGTGGYQPQHF. In nucleotides, the CDR3 is TGTGCCAGCAGTTTATCTGCAAGGGGGACAGGGGGTTATCAGCCCCAGCATTTT.

CDR3 coding DNA: TGCGCCAGCAGCCCGGGACTAGCGGGAGAGTACTTC. Translation gives CASSPGLAGEYF. The chain has TRBV10-1 and TRBJ2-7; 14 bases map to TRBD2. The CDR3 contains 12 residues. Germline CDR1 and CDR2: WNHNN and SYGVQD (reference sequence). After removal of 6 bases from V and 11 bases from J, the junction contained 3 bases not matched to a gene.

This clonotype was detected a few times. V and J are TRBV4-1 and TRBJ2-1; 10 nucleotides match TRBD2. J lost 5 bases, V lost 1 base, and 2 bases had no gene match. CDR1 is MGHRA and CDR2 is YSYEKL in the germline V gene. This CDR3 region has 15 residues. The CDR3 nucleotides are TGCGCCAGCAGCCAAGTCGGGACTAGCGACAATGAGCAGTTCTTC. Translating it yields CASSQVGTSDNEQFF.

This clonotype was counted only a few times. The CDR3 region is CASSLEWTGGIHNEQFF. The DNA for the CDR3 is TGTGCCAGCAGCTTAGAGTGGACAGGGGGGATCCACAATGAGCAGTTCTTC. The chain links TRBV11-3 to TRBJ2-1; 10 bases align to TRBD1. The CDR3 is made up of 17 amino acids. Trimming removed 0 bases from V and 5 bases from J; junction bases left unmatched: 7. CDR1 is SGHNT and CDR2 is YENEEA in the germline V gene.

V gene TRBV20-1 combines with J gene TRBJ1-5; a weak D match, TRBD1 (6 bases). Germline V gives CDR1 DFQATT, CDR2 SNEGSKA (reference sequence). V lost 0 bases and J 5 bases, leaving 8 bases between the germline ends. CDR3 length equals 13 residues. CDR3 sequence: CSAREQGYQPQHF. The CDR3 region has the DNA TGCAGTGCTAGAGAACAGGGATATCAGCCCCAGCATTTT.

A few counts support this clonotype. V usage is TRBV4-2 and J usage is TRBJ1-5; D not resolved. Germline V lookup: CDR1 LGHNA, CDR2 YNFKEQ. This CDR3 region has 15 residues. V was cut by 0 bases and J by 4 bases, with 10 bases left in between. This chain's CDR3 is CASSQDWALNQPQHF. CDR3 DNA sequence: TGTGCCAGCAGCCAAGATTGGGCCTTAAATCAGCCCCAGCATTTT.

The chain carries TRBV20-1 and TRBJ2-2; TRBD1 matches 10 bases. Looked up from germline, CDR1 is DFQATT and CDR2 is SNEGSKA (reference sequence). V was clipped by 5 bases and J by 6 bases; unmatched bases: 6. This CDR3 comprises 14 residues. The CDR3 sequence is CSAAGQGIPGELFF. In DNA, the CDR3 is TGCAGTGCTGCGGGACAGGGGATCCCCGGGGAGCTGTTTTTT.

V and J are TRBV27 and TRBJ1-1; D remains ambiguous. Per germline, CDR1 MNHEY and CDR2 SMNVEV (reference sequence). The CDR3 covers 13 residues. V was trimmed by 4 bases and J by 0 bases, leaving 6 bases between them. CDR3 in DNA: TGTGCCAGCAGTTCGGGCCTGAACACTGAAGCTTTCTTT. Translating gives CASSSGLNTEAFF.

The rearrangement joins TRBV29-1 to TRBJ1-1, with a tentative D call TRBD1 (6 bases). The V and J ends lost 2 bases and 10 bases respectively, with 17 bases between them. CDR3 length equals 13 residues. Per germline, CDR1 SQVTM and CDR2 ANQGSEA. This CDR3 reads CSVERGNEMGAFF. As DNA, the CDR3 is TGCAGCGTTGAAAGGGGGAATGAAATGGGAGCTTTCTTT. Full variable domain (missing parts from reference TRBV29-1 and TRBJ1-1): SAVISQKPSRDICQRGTSLTIQCQVDSQVTMMFWYRQQPGQSLTLIATANQGSEATYESGFVIDKFPISRPNLTFSTLTVSNMSPEDSSIYLCSVERGNEMGAFFGQGTRLTVV.

The chain links TRBV15 to TRBJ2-1; 10 bases map to TRBD2. The junction had 0 bases not matched to a gene; V was cut back by 5 bases and J by 5 bases. The CDR3 contains 13 residues. Germline lookup yields CDR1 LNHNV and CDR2 YYDKDF (reference sequence). The CDR3, as DNA: TGTGCCACCAGCGGACTAGCGGACAATGAGCAGTTCTTC. Translated, it gives CATSGLADNEQFF.

This sequence joins TRBV30 and TRBJ1-1; a weak D match, TRBD1 (5 bases). The V gene lost 5 bases and the J gene lost 3 bases, with 7 bases spanning the gap. CDR1 GTSNPN and CDR2 SVGIG come from the germline V gene (reference sequence). This CDR3 is built from 11 residues. CDR3 residues: CAWWGDTEAFF. The CDR3 region has the DNA TGTGCCTGGTGGGGGGACACTGAAGCTTTCTTT.

DNA for the CDR3: TGCAGTCCAAACCCCCAGGGCTACGAGCAGTACTTC. This gives the protein CSPNPQGYEQYF. The chain uses TRBV20-1 and TRBJ2-7; the D gene is possibly TRBD1 (5 bases). CDR1 DFQATT and CDR2 SNEGSKA come from the germline V gene (reference sequence). The CDR3 runs to 12 residues. V was cut by 8 bases and J by 3 bases, with 14 bases left in between.

The chain combines TRBV21-1 with TRBJ2-7; the DNA was not used to check the table's D call, TRBD1. TRBV21-1 is a pseudogene locus. This CDR3 is 17 amino acids long. DNA for the CDR3: TGTGCCAGCAGCAAAGAAAGAGGGACAGGAATTTCCTACGAGCAGTACTTC. Translation gives CASSKERGTGISYEQYF.

This clonotype was found a few times. This chain uses TRBV10-3 with TRBJ2-5, with 8 positions matching TRBD1. Germline loops: CDR1 ENHRY, CDR2 SYGVKD. After removal of 2 bases from V and 2 bases from J, the junction contained 7 bases not matched to a gene. The CDR3 length is 16 residues. CDR3 coding DNA: TGTGCCATCAGTGAGCCAGATGGACAGGGACAAGAGACCCAGTACTTC. It encodes CAISEPDGQGQETQYF.